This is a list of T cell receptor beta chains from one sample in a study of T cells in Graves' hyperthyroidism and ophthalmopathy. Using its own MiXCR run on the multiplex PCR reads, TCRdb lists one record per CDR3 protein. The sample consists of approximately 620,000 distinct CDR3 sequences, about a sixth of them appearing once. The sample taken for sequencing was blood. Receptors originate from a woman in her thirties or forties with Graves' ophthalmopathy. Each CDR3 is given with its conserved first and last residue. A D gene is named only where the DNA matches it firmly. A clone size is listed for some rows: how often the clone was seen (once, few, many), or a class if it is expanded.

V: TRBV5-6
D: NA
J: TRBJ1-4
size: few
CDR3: CASSFSAPTTNEKLFF
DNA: TGTGCCAGCAGCTTTTCCGCCCCGACAACTAATGAAAAACTGTTTTTT

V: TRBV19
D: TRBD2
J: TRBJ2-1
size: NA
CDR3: CASSIWTSGNEQFF
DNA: TGTGCCAGTAGTATATGGACTAGCGGGAATGAGCAGTTCTTC

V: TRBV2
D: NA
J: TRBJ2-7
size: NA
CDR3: CASSDGGTYEQYF
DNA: TGTGCCAGCAGTGACGGCGGGACCTACGAGCAGTACTTC

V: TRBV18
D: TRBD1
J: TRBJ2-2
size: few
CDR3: CASSPLDRVTGELFF
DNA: TGTGCCAGCTCACCACTCGACAGGGTGACCGGGGAGCTGTTTTTT

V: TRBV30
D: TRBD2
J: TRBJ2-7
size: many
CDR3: CAWTRLAGQQYF
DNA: TGTGCCTGGACCCGACTAGCGGGACAGCAGTACTTC

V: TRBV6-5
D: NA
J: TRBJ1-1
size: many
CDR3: CASGNSRVDLNTEAFF
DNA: TGTGCCAGCGGAAATTCTCGGGTGGATCTGAACACTGAAGCTTTCTTT

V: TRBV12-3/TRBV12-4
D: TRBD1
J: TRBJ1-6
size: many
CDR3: CASSPTGGSSPLHF
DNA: TGTGCCAGCAGTCCGACAGGGGGAAGTTCACCCCTCCACTTT

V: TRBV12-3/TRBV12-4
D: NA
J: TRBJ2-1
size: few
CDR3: CASSLISRNNEQFF
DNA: TGTGCCAGCAGTTTAATTTCCAGGAACAATGAGCAGTTCTTC

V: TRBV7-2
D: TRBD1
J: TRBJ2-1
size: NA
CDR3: CASSSQGTGYNEQFF
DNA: TGTGCCAGCAGCTCACAGGGGACAGGGTACAATGAGCAGTTCTTC

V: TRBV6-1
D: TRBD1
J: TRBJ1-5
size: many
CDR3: CASRQGAQPNQPQHF
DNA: TGTGCCAGCAGACAGGGGGCCCAACCTAATCAGCCCCAGCATTTT

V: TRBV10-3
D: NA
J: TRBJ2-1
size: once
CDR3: CAISEAGSPFTSSYNEQFF
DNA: TGTGCCATCAGTGAGGCCGGGTCACCATTTACCAGCTCCTACAATGAGCAGTTCTTC

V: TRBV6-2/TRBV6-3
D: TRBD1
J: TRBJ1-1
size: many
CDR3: CASSYGTAGDTEAFF
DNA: TGTGCCAGCAGTTATGGGACAGCAGGGGACACTGAAGCTTTCTTT

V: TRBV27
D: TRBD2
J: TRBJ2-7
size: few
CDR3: CASSLIGGGGEQYF
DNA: TGTGCCAGCAGTTTAATTGGGGGGGGAGGCGAGCAGTACTTC

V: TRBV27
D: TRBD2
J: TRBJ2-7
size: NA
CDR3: CASSLSLTSGRTYEQYF
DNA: TGTGCCAGCAGTTTATCCCTCACTAGCGGGAGAACCTACGAGCAGTACTTC

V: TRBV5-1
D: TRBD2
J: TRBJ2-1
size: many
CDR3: CASSYGLAATSYNEQFF
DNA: TGCGCCAGCAGCTACGGACTAGCGGCTACCTCCTACAATGAGCAGTTCTTC

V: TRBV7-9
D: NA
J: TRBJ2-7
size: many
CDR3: CASSLPGFIYEQYF
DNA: TGTGCCAGCAGCTTACCGGGGTTTATCTACGAGCAGTACTTC

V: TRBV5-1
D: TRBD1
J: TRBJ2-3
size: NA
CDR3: CASSPGDRGLVDTQYF
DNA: TGCGCCAGCAGCCCAGGGGACAGGGGTTTGGTAGATACGCAGTATTTT

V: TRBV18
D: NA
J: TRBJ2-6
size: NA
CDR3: CASSPPGAGANVLTF
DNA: TGTGCCAGCTCACCACCCGGGGCTGGGGCCAACGTCCTGACTTTC

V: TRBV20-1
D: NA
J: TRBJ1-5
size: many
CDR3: CSARGLGNQPQHF
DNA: TGCAGTGCTAGGGGGCTTGGGAATCAGCCCCAGCATTTT

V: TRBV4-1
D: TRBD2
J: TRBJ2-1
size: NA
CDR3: CASSSTRLAGAYNEQFF
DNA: TGCGCCAGCAGCTCGACTCGACTAGCGGGGGCCTACAATGAGCAGTTCTTC

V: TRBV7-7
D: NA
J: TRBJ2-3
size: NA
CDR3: CASSLGGSKADTQYF
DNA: TGTGCTAGCAGCTTAGGGGGTAGCAAGGCAGATACGCAGTATTTT

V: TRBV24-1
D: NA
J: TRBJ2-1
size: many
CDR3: CATSVIPQGNPNNEQFF
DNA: TGTGCCACCAGTGTTATACCACAGGGAAATCCTAACAATGAGCAGTTCTTC

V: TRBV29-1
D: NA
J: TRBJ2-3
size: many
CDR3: CSVRWAGTDTQYF
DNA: TGCAGCGTGCGTTGGGCAGGAACAGATACGCAGTATTTT

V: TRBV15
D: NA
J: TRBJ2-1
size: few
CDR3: CATSRDPYSRQSSYNEQFF
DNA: TGTGCCACCAGCAGAGACCCCTATTCGCGCCAAAGCTCCTACAATGAGCAGTTCTTC

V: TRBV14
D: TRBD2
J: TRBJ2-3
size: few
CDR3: CASSQVGLAGGDTQYF
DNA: TGTGCCAGCAGCCAAGTCGGCCTAGCGGGCGGGGATACGCAGTATTTT

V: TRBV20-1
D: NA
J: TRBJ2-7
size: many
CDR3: CSASKGAGSEQYF
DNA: TGCAGTGCTAGCAAAGGCGCGGGGAGTGAGCAGTACTTC

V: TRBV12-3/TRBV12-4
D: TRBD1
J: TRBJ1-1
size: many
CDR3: CASSLRPTGGTEAFF
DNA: TGTGCCAGCAGTCTTCGTCCCACAGGGGGCACTGAAGCTTTCTTT

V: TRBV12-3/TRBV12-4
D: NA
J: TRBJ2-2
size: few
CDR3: CASSPSGRLMNTGELFF
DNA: TGTGCCAGCAGCCCCTCAGGCCGGTTAATGAACACCGGGGAGCTGTTTTTT

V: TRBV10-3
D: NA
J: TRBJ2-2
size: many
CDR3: CAIRLTTPTLQAGELFF
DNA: TGTGCCATCAGATTGACGACCCCCACCCTCCAGGCCGGGGAGCTGTTTTTT